This T cell receptor (beta chain) was documented in a study of monozygotic twins with cystic fibrosis. Study summary: Around 3 micrograms of fragmented DNA underwent around 16 PCR cycles for library preparation.

Broader study findings: Median Simpson clonality of 0.0095 suggested naive T cells predominated. J usage was most co-twin-similar in 8 of 16 pairs, V in 13. Nucleotide-identical clonotype sharing was significantly higher within monozygotic CF twin pairs than between unrelated CF individuals.

With 6 bases removed from V and 1 base from J, the gap between germline ends came to 9 bases. The germline V gene has CDR1 WSHSY and CDR2 SAAADI. The CDR3 runs 14 residues. The protocol was immunoSEQ multiplex PCR, while the TCRdb copy is restricted to in-frame clones and leaves out a portion. The profile covers almost 20,000 clones, with 91% appearing a single time and about 1.4% taken by the ten largest. As regards this clone: Its antigen is still unknown.

The clonotype originates from a girl aged 2 to 10 with cystic fibrosis. The gene calls are TRBV10-2 and TRBJ2-2; D may be TRBD1 (6 bases). The specimen was blood. The CDR3 loop is CASRWTVNTGELFF. The CDR3 region has the DNA TGCGCCAGCAGGTGGACAGTGAACACCGGGGAGCTGTTTTTT.